The rows below give T cell receptor beta chains drawn from one sample of a study of cytomegalovirus exposure and HLA in healthy donors. Generated by immunoSEQ multiplex PCR, the TCRdb table keeps only in-frame clones and is missing some. The table shows hundreds of thousands of clones, with 70% to 80% occurring only once. The sample consisted of PBMCs. Every receptor here comes from a male donor in good health and CMV-seronegative. The CDR3 runs from the conserved cysteine through the conserved F or W. Fields, in order: V gene, CDR3 protein.

TRBV7-6 CASSSRDAGELFF
TRBV5-6 CASSFRGTGNIQYF
TRBV2 CAGLAGGVEQYF
TRBV9 CASSFRDNDNEQFF
TRBV6-1 CASSPDISGNTIYF
TRBV27 CASGLPGLAGGTGELFF
TRBV9 CASSARGETQYF
TRBV9 CASSARQGLTDTQYF
TRBV5-1 CASSPPGVAGTSYEQYF
TRBV19 CASTLSPGQGSTDTQYF
TRBV18 CASSPGDRSYGYTF
TRBV19 CASSTGHVLTEAFF
TRBV5-1 CASSYALDRGAGELFF
TRBV6-1 CASSERQGAKPQHF
TRBV10-3 CAISESLAGGYEQYF
TRBV5-1 CASSFGQGSSYEQYF
TRBV5-1 CASQEGHRNTEAFF
TRBV6-1 CASRGGLSYEQYF
TRBV7-3 CASRRLETTDTQYF
TRBV7-9 CASSSDSFDTQYF
TRBV21-1 CASSKLAGGYEQYF
TRBV7-9 CASSFGGGEVGYTF